The 27 T cell receptor beta chains given below trace back to one sample, sequenced in a study of cytomegalovirus exposure and HLA in healthy donors. The PCR was carried out with 60 Vbeta primers and 13 Jbeta primers. TCRdb keeps only in-frame clones here, not all; method: immunoSEQ multiplex PCR. The sample records about 37,000 clones, 70% to 85% being singletons. Sequences were obtained from PBMCs. The source of these receptors is a woman aged 18-29 years in good health and CMV-seropositive.

V is TRBV7-8 and J is TRBJ2-7, with D unresolved. In germline, CDR1 is SGHVS, CDR2 FQNEAQ. This CDR3 region has 14 residues. Trimming cost V 2 bases and J 2 bases, with 10 bases left between them. The CDR3 coding sequence is TGTGCCAGCAGCTTAATCGGCGGAACCTACGAGCAGTACTTC. This gives the protein CASSLIGGTYEQYF.

This CDR3 reads CASSPPSGGIQETQYF. The CDR3 DNA reads as TGTGCCAGCTCACCACCCAGCGGGGGGATCCAAGAGACCCAGTACTTC. The chain couples TRBV18 to TRBJ2-5; 9 bases line up with TRBD2. The CDR3 is 16 amino acids. V lost 0 bases and J lost 1; bases outside the gene matches: 3. Germline V gene lookup returns CDR1 KGHSH and CDR2 LQKENI.

This clone was detected only a few times. V gene TRBV7-2 combines with J gene TRBJ1-4; 8 nucleotides agree with TRBD1. Trimming at V came to 6 bases and at J to 7 bases, leaving 13 bases not matched to a gene. Germline assignment: CDR1 SGHTA and CDR2 FQGNSA. CDR3 length: 16 amino acids. DNA of the CDR3: TGTGCCAGCAGTTCTCCGGCGCCAGGGGGCGGTGAAAAACTGTTTTTT. Amino acid sequence: CASSSPAPGGGEKLFF.

The chain uses TRBV7-3 and TRBJ2-1, with 9 bases identical to TRBD1. Per the germline V gene, CDR1 is SGHTA and CDR2 is FQGTGA. The CDR3 contains 16 residues. J lost 0 bases, V lost 5 bases, and 5 bases had no gene match. CDR3 amino acids: CASSPTGGGSYNEQFF. CDR3 DNA sequence: TGTGCCAGCAGCCCGACAGGGGGAGGCTCCTACAATGAGCAGTTCTTC.

The V and J genes are TRBV7-2 and TRBJ1-4, with D possibly TRBD1 on 6 matching bases. V was clipped by 1 base and J by 13 bases, with 19 bases between them. The germline CDR1 and CDR2 sequences are SGHTA and FQGNSA. This CDR3 is 15 amino acids long. The CDR3 loop reads CASSLGGQRGKGLFF. In DNA form, the CDR3 reads TGTGCCAGCAGCTTAGGAGGACAGAGGGGCAAGGGACTGTTTTTT.

This chain connects TRBV28 to TRBJ2-7; 10 bases are shared with TRBD1. Trimming cost V 5 bases and J 4 bases; bases outside gene matches: 11. This CDR3 contains 16 residues. From germline, CDR1 is MDHEN and CDR2 SYDVKM. In DNA form, the CDR3 reads TGTGCCAGCAGTACCCGACCGGGACAGGGGCAATACGAGCAGTACTTC. Residues: CASSTRPGQGQYEQYF.

V and J are TRBV28 and TRBJ1-2; 10 bases line up with TRBD1. This CDR3 has 17 amino acids. Unmatched junction bases numbered 9, after V lost 2 bases and J lost 3 bases. Germline assignment: CDR1 MDHEN and CDR2 SYDVKM. CDR3 nucleotide sequence: TGTGCCAGCAGTTTACCCCCCTCCGGGACAGGGGACTATGGCTACACCTTC. This gives the protein CASSLPPSGTGDYGYTF.

This clone was observed a single time. The J gene is TRBJ2-5, the V gene TRBV9, with 10 nucleotides matching TRBD2. Germline V lookup: CDR1 SGDLS, CDR2 YYNGEE. The CDR3 spans 16 residues. V shed 4 bases and J 1 base; nucleotides not matched to a gene: 7. CDR3 residues: CASSPQSGRGQETQYF. The CDR3 nucleotides are TGTGCCAGCAGCCCCCAAAGCGGGAGGGGCCAAGAGACCCAGTACTTC.

This clone was found a few times. One end of the junction fails to match germline, which may point to a read error. The V call is TRBV7-9, the J call TRBJ1-1; TRBD1 matches 7 bases. CDR1 and CDR2 from the germline V gene are SEHNR and FQNEAQ (reference sequence). CDR3 length: 17 residues. CDR3 bases: TGTTCCAGCGGCCACTCCTTCGGGGACAGCCTGAACACTGAAGCTTTCTTT. Its protein is CSSGHSFGDSLNTEAFF.

The J gene is TRBJ2-7, the V gene TRBV28; D call uncertain. The germline V gene has CDR1 MDHEN and CDR2 SYDVKM. The ends were cut back, 3 bases at V and 4 bases at J, with 13 bases in the middle. This CDR3 has 14 residues. This CDR3 is CASSFLTDLYEQYF. The CDR3 nucleotides read TGTGCCAGCAGTTTCCTTACAGACCTTTACGAGCAGTACTTC.

The chain is built from TRBV5-1 and TRBJ2-3; the match to TRBD2 covers 7 bases. The germline gives CDR1 SGHRS, CDR2 YFSETQ. CDR3 length: 16 amino acids. V was clipped by 3 bases and J by 4 bases; unmatched bases: 11. This CDR3 reads CASSWGGDSGADTQYF. The CDR3, as DNA: TGCGCCAGCAGCTGGGGGGGGGACTCGGGAGCAGATACGCAGTATTTT. Filled out from reference TRBV5-1 and TRBJ2-3, the complete variable domain reads KAGVTQTPRYLIKTRGQQVTLSCSPISGHRSVSWYQQTPGQGLQFLFEYFSETQRNKGNFPGRFSGRQFSNSRSEMNVSTLELGDSALYLCASSWGGDSGADTQYFGPGTRLTVL.

The chain employs TRBV19 and TRBJ2-1; TRBD2 is a possible D gene (7 bases). Trimming pared 5 bases from V and 10 bases from J, leaving 15 bases between. Germline CDR1 reads LNHDA; CDR2 reads SQIVND (reference sequence). The CDR3 is made up of 13 amino acids. The CDR3 DNA reads TGTGCCAGTAGTTGGGGAGGGGGGCAGGAGCAGTTCTTC. Translated, it gives CASSWGGGQEQFF.

This chain connects TRBV2 to TRBJ2-1, with TRBD2 identical over 12 bases. V gave up 4 bases and J gave up 6 bases; unmatched junction bases: 10. Germline values: CDR1 SNHLY, CDR2 FYNNEI. The CDR3 consists of 17 residues. CDR3 sequence (DNA): TGTGCCAGCAGTGGGCTAGCGGGAGGGCCGTGGGGCAATGAGCAGTTCTTC. It is translated as CASSGLAGGPWGNEQFF.

V usage is TRBV7-9 and J usage is TRBJ1-4; 8 bases align to TRBD1. Germline V CDR1 and CDR2: SEHNR, FQNEAQ (reference sequence). J was trimmed by 7 bases and V by 5 bases; bases with no gene match: 9. The CDR3 has 15 amino acids. CDR3: CASSVNRGLVEKLFF. In DNA, the CDR3 is TGTGCCAGCAGCGTCAACAGGGGGTTGGTTGAAAAACTGTTTTTT.

This clone came up a few times. The rearrangement links TRBV6-4 to TRBJ2-3; 7 positions agree with TRBD2. V lost 4 bases, J lost 2 bases, and 3 bases stayed unmatched. The CDR3 runs to 14 residues. Germline assignment: CDR1 MRHNA and CDR2 SNTAGT. The CDR3 protein is CASSAGGDTDTQYF. CDR3 coding DNA: TGTGCCAGCAGTGCGGGGGGAGACACAGATACGCAGTATTTT.

The V gene is TRBV7-3, the J gene TRBJ2-2; tentatively, D is TRBD1 (5 bases). The CDR3 spans 13 residues. Trimming stripped 5 bases from V and 3 bases from J, with 7 bases between. Germline V gene lookup returns CDR1 SGHTA and CDR2 FQGTGA. This CDR3 reads CASSPRDTGELFF. CDR3 sequence (DNA): TGTGCCAGCAGCCCCAGGGACACCGGGGAGCTGTTTTTT. Supplemented by reference TRBV7-3 and TRBJ2-2, the full variable domain reads GAGVSQTPSNKVTEKGKYVELRCDPISGHTALYWYRQSLGQGPEFLIYFQGTGAADDSGLPNDRFFAVRPEGSVSTLKIQRTERGDSAVYLCASSPRDTGELFFGEGSRLTVL.

The chain is built from TRBV21-1 and TRBJ2-3; TRBD2, the table's D call, was not compared with the DNA. TRBV21-1 is assigned pseudogene status. The CDR3 is 15 amino acids. For the CDR3, the DNA is TGTGCCAGCAGGGCTAGCGGGGGATGCACAGATACGCAGTATTTT. This translates into CASRASGGCTDTQYF.

This chain uses TRBV6-1 with TRBJ2-2; 8 bases are shared with TRBD2. CDR3 length equals 17 residues. Trimming at V came to 0 bases and at J to 7 bases, leaving 10 bases not matched to a gene. Germline V lookup: CDR1 MNHNS, CDR2 SASEGT. As DNA, the CDR3 is TGTGCCAGCAGTGAAGCGCCGGGACTAGTTGCGGACGGGGAGCTGTTTTTT. It is translated as CASSEAPGLVADGELFF.

This chain connects TRBV28 to TRBJ2-5; D call uncertain. Germline V gene data show CDR1 as MDHEN and CDR2 as SYDVKM. V lost 6 bases, J lost 1 base, and 15 bases lay in between. This CDR3 comprises 15 residues. CDR3 amino acids: CASRLEQTLQETQYF. The CDR3 coding sequence is TGTGCCAGCAGATTGGAACAGACACTCCAAGAGACCCAGTACTTC.

This rearrangement joins TRBV6-1 to TRBJ2-7, with D possibly TRBD2 on 6 matching bases. The V gene lost 7 bases and the J gene lost 1 base, with 11 bases spanning the gap. Looked up from germline, CDR1 is MNHNS and CDR2 is SASEGT. The length of the CDR3 is 13 residues. This CDR3 is CASKSGGSYEQYF. The CDR3 coding sequence is TGTGCCAGCAAAAGTGGAGGGTCCTACGAGCAGTACTTC.

The chain recombines TRBV13 with TRBJ1-1; no clear D gene. V was cut by 3 bases and J by 7 bases, with 9 bases left in between. CDR1 PRHDT and CDR2 FYEKMQ come from the germline V gene (reference sequence). This CDR3 contains 12 residues. The CDR3 DNA is TGTGCCAGCAGCTTGAGGCCCGGTGAAGCTTTCTTT. It is translated as CASSLRPGEAFF. The full variable domain, rest sourced from reference TRBV13 and TRBJ1-1, is AAGVIQSPRHLIKEKRETATLKCYPIPRHDTVYWYQQGPGQDPQFLISFYEKMQSDKGSIPDRFSAQQFSDYHSELNMSSLELGDSALYFCASSLRPGEAFFGQGTRLTVV.

This sequence joins TRBV6-4 and TRBJ2-2, with D possibly being TRBD1 (5 bases). CDR1 is MRHNA and CDR2 is SNTAGT in the germline V gene. This CDR3 comprises 13 residues. V lost 3 bases, J lost 4 bases, and 6 bases lay in between. CDR3 in amino acids: CASSETVTGELFF. DNA for the CDR3: TGTGCCAGCAGTGAGACAGTCACCGGGGAGCTGTTTTTT.

V gene TRBV9 combines with J gene TRBJ2-3, with D maybe TRBD1 (6 bases). Germline assignment: CDR1 SGDLS and CDR2 YYNGEE. CDR3 length: 14 residues. Trimming took off 4 bases at V and 1 base at J, with 10 bases between the two ends. The CDR3 DNA reads as TGTGCCAGCAGCCGACAGGTAGGCACAGATACGCAGTATTTT. Translating gives CASSRQVGTDTQYF.

The chain carries TRBV7-2 and TRBJ1-6, with D hard to call. This CDR3 has 15 residues. The germline V and J ends were trimmed by 1 base and 1 base, with 5 bases remaining between them. Germline CDR1 SGHTA, CDR2 FQGNSA. The CDR3 DNA sequence: TGTGCCAGCAGCTTAGGAGGGTCCTATAATTCACCCCTCCACTTT. Residues: CASSLGGSYNSPLHF.

The V call is TRBV7-8, the J call TRBJ2-2; a weak D match, TRBD2 (6 bases). This CDR3 region has 15 residues. V shed 3 bases and J shed 5 bases, with 13 bases lying between them. CDR1 is SGHVS and CDR2 is FQNEAQ in the germline V gene. The CDR3 region is CASSLSGVGTGELFF. DNA of the CDR3: TGTGCCAGCAGCTTGTCGGGAGTTGGGACCGGGGAGCTGTTTTTT.

The chain joins TRBV29-1 to TRBJ2-1; D perhaps matches TRBD2 (5 bases). CDR3 length: 16 residues. V lost 0 bases and J 5 bases, leaving 17 bases between the germline ends. The germline gives CDR1 SQVTM, CDR2 ANQGSEA. CDR3 sequence reads: CSVEDEKTPLDNEQFF. The CDR3 DNA is TGCAGCGTTGAAGACGAGAAAACCCCACTAGACAATGAGCAGTTCTTC.

In DNA, the CDR3 is TGTGCCAGCAGCGTCACTTCCTACGAGCAGTACTTC. Protein: CASSVTSYEQYF. The J gene is TRBJ2-7, the V gene TRBV7-2, with D unclear. The CDR3 extends over 12 amino acids. Germline assignment: CDR1 SGHTA and CDR2 FQGNSA. Trimming left V 5 bases short and J 1 base short, with 6 bases between.